This T cell receptor beta chain derives from a study of Graves' ophthalmopathy and Graves' hyperthyroidism. Study-wide findings and caveats: Using 13 signatures, a model distinguished ophthalmopathy from stable hyperthyroidism, reaching about 87% sensitivity and 81.08% specificity.

The CDR3 extends over 14 amino acids. Germline V gives CDR1 SGHRS, CDR2 YFSETQ. The germline V and J ends were trimmed by 7 bases and 4 bases, with 17 bases remaining between them. Hyperthyroidism patients, aged 18 to 65, were newly diagnosed, under 2 months' duration. Investigators amplified TCR beta CDR3 regions from RNA transcripts. After a first-round RT-PCR with HTBI primers, a second-round multiplex PCR was run. TCRdb used MiXCR to reprocess the multiplex PCR reads, holding one entry per CDR3 protein. The sample includes about 620,000 distinct CDR3 sequences, about 20% seen only once; the top ten take approximately 7%. This clonotype was recorded only once. Its antigen is not known.

The sequence came from a woman aged 18 to 35 with stable Graves' hyperthyroidism. Some clones in this sample may be carry-over from other donors' samples. The sample taken for sequencing was peripheral blood. This sequence joins TRBV5-1 and TRBJ1-2; D might be TRBD1 (6 bases). CDR3 loop: CASRVRGGPYGYTF. The CDR3 DNA reads as TGCGCCAGCCGCGTCAGGGGCGGACCCTATGGCTACACCTTC.